This T cell receptor beta chain was recovered during a study of T cells in narcolepsy. V dropped 0 bases and J dropped 3; count of bases not matched to a gene: 1. The CDR3 covers 14 residues. CDR1 SGHRS and CDR2 YFSETQ come from the germline V gene. TCRdb's table, derived via immunoSEQ multiplex PCR, lists solely in-frame clones and lacks some. The data hold about 27,000 clones, with around three quarters observed a single time. The receptor's source is a human donor with narcolepsy. V and J are TRBV5-1 and TRBJ2-7; the match to TRBD1 covers 9 bases. The sequenced sample was CD45RA- memory CD4+ T cells from PBMCs. CDR3 DNA sequence: TGCGCCAGCAGCTTGGCGGACAGGGGCTACGAGCAGTACTTC. Its translation is CASSLADRGYEQYF.